The rows below give T cell receptor beta chains drawn from one sample of a study of Ad26.COV2.S vaccination and SARS-CoV-2 variants. TCRdb's copy holds only in-frame clones and misses some; the assay was immunoSEQ multiplex PCR. The sample lists just over 350,000 clones; roughly 85% were seen once. Sequences were derived from peripheral blood, sampled in a trial of Ad26.COV2.S vaccine versus placebo. The receptors here all came from a person between 18 and 60 years old who received the Ad26.COV2.S COVID-19 vaccine or a placebo. Both conserved end residues are part of each CDR3. D genes are given only for firm matches. The size entry is marked missing in some rows and otherwise reads once, few, many or a size class.

j_call	v_call	cdr3_length	d_call	clone_size	cdr3_nt	cdr3_aa
TRBJ1-3	TRBV7-9	15	TRBD1	-	TGTGCCAGCAGCTCGACAGGGATATCTGGAAACACCATATATTTT	CASSSTGISGNTIYF
TRBJ2-5	TRBV7-9	15	TRBD2	-	TGTGCCAGCCAGACTAGCGGGGGTTCCTCAGAGACCCAGTACTTC	CASQTSGGSSETQYF
TRBJ2-1	TRBV6-2/TRBV6-3	16	TRBD2	-	TGTGCCAGCAGTTACTCGAAGTGGGGGGGAAACGTTGAGCAGTTCTTC	CASSYSKWGGNVEQFF
TRBJ1-3	TRBV5-4	16	-	-	TGTGCCAGCAGCTCCACCAGGGAAGGGAGAGGAAACACCATATATTTT	CASSSTREGRGNTIYF
TRBJ2-2	TRBV4-1	16	-	-	TGCGCCAGCAGGACACTACAGGGATCGAACACCGGGGAGCTGTTTTTT	CASRTLQGSNTGELFF
TRBJ2-1	TRBV6-5	13	TRBD1	-	TGTGCCAGCAGCTTGGACAGGGGCAATGAGCAGTTCTTC	CASSLDRGNEQFF
TRBJ1-6	TRBV14	13	-	-	TGTGCCAGCAGCCTCACCGGGTATTCACCCCTCCACTTT	CASSLTGYSPLHF
TRBJ2-1	TRBV6-2/TRBV6-3	13	-	-	TGTGCCAGCAGTACCGGGGCTTGGAATGAGCAGTTCTTC	CASSTGAWNEQFF
TRBJ2-5	TRBV24-1	13	TRBD2	few	TGTGCCACGCGCCCGGGGGGGGTCGAGACCCAGTACTTC	CATRPGGVETQYF
TRBJ2-7	TRBV6-5	16	-	-	TGTGCCAGCAGTTACTCTTCGGGCAGGGGATCCTACGAGCAGTACTTC	CASSYSSGRGSYEQYF
TRBJ2-1	TRBV18	15	-	-	TGTGCCAGCTCACCAGGGCCGAGCTCCTACAATGAGCAGTTCTTC	CASSPGPSSYNEQFF
TRBJ2-1	TRBV19	14	TRBD2	-	TGTGCCAGCTCCCAGCGGGAGCTAAGCCCTGAGCAGTTCTTC	CASSQRELSPEQFF
TRBJ2-7	TRBV3-1/TRBV3-2	15	TRBD2	few	TGTGCCAGCAGCCACAAAGCGGGGGGGCCCCGCGAGCAGTACTTC	CASSHKAGGPREQYF
TRBJ2-4	TRBV11-2	16	-	-	TGTGCCAGCAGTAATAACTACGACAGGTCGCGGGACATTCAGTACTTC	CASSNNYDRSRDIQYF
TRBJ2-5	TRBV3-1/TRBV3-2	19	TRBD2	once	TGTGCCAGCAGCCAAGCGAGGGGCTTTCCGCGGGAGGGCAGGGAGACCCAGTACTTC	CASSQARGFPREGRETQYF
TRBJ2-7	TRBV18	13	-	-	TGTGCCAGCTCGCTTTCACAAACCTACGAGCAGTACTTC	CASSLSQTYEQYF
TRBJ2-1	TRBV24-1	16	TRBD2	-	TGTGCCACCAGTGATGGGACTAGCGGGAGTTACAATGAGCAGTTCTTC	CATSDGTSGSYNEQFF
TRBJ2-5	TRBV29-1	14	-	-	TGCAGCGTTGATACCCAGCGGGACCAAGAGACCCAGTACTTC	CSVDTQRDQETQYF
TRBJ1-1	TRBV18	13	-	few	TGTGCCAGCTCACCAACACTAGACAGGGAAGCTTTCTTT	CASSPTLDREAFF